The next 9 T cell receptor beta chains were all read from a single sample in a study of molecular identifiers for immune sequencing clone quantification. TCRdb reprocessed the PCR reads via MiXCR and lists one record per CDR3 protein. The sample has 15,000 to 20,000 distinct CDR3 sequences, about a fifth seen once. Sequences were obtained from naive CD8+ T cells from blood, with Jurkat cell RNA spiked in. Noted subset: FACS-sorted CD8+CD4-CCR7+CD45RA+ naive T cells. All receptors come from a human donor in good health. Some libraries in this study had Jurkat cell RNA spiked in.

The J gene is TRBJ1-3, the V gene TRBV29-1, with D possibly matching TRBD1 (5 bases). Between the trimmed V and J ends, which lost 6 bases and 11 bases, there was a span of 20 bases. Germline V CDR1 and CDR2: SQVTM, ANQGSEA. The CDR3 contains 13 residues. The CDR3 nucleotides are TGCAGCGTCATGGTAATCGACAGCAAGGCCATATATTTT. This codes for CSVMVIDSKAIYF.

This chain connects TRBV10-3 to TRBJ2-3; tentatively, D is TRBD2 (6 bases). From germline, CDR1 is ENHRY and CDR2 SYGVKD. This CDR3 has 16 amino acids. V was clipped by 4 bases and J by 2 bases, with 16 bases between them. In DNA, the CDR3 is TGTGCCATCAGTGCCGAACTAGGAGGGGTCACAGATACGCAGTATTTT. Its protein is CAISAELGGVTDTQYF.

This clonotype appeared many times. CDR3 loop: CAISESRVGHTEAFF. CDR3 bases: TGTGCCATCAGTGAGTCCAGGGTGGGACACACTGAAGCTTTCTTT. The chain joins TRBV10-3 to TRBJ1-1, with D possibly matching TRBD1 (5 bases). The CDR3 extends over 15 amino acids. V was cut by 0 bases and J by 3 bases, with 11 bases left in between. CDR1 and CDR2 (germline): ENHRY, SYGVKD.

The chain couples TRBV19 to TRBJ2-1, with no clear D. V shed 3 bases and J shed 6 bases, with 9 bases lying between them. Germline V gene data show CDR1 as LNHDA and CDR2 as SQIVND (reference sequence). CDR3 length: 13 amino acids. This chain's CDR3 is CASSIGLVNEQFF. Written as DNA, the CDR3 is TGTGCCAGTAGTATTGGGCTAGTCAATGAGCAGTTCTTC. Using reference TRBV19 and TRBJ2-1 for the parts outside the CDR3, the full variable domain is DGGITQSPKYLFRKEGQNVTLSCEQNLNHDAMYWYRQDPGQGLRLIYYSQIVNDFQKGDIAEGYSVSREKKESFPLTVTSAQKNPTAFYLCASSIGLVNEQFFGPGTRLTVL.

This clonotype is categorized as medium-sized. CDR3 sequence reads: CASSPGIGLGNAGVSTDTQYF. For the CDR3, the DNA is TGTGCCAGCAGCCCAGGGATAGGGTTGGGTAACGCGGGAGTGAGCACAGATACGCAGTATTTT. The rearrangement uses TRBV7-3 and TRBJ2-3; TRBD2 matches at 7 bases. Germline CDR1 and CDR2: SGHTA and FQGTGA. This CDR3 contains 21 residues. With 5 bases clipped from V and 0 bases from J, the junction kept 23 bases outside the gene matches.

This clonotype was found many times. This chain joins TRBV29-1 and TRBJ2-7; 8 bases agree with TRBD2. This CDR3 is built from 12 residues. Germline loops: CDR1 SQVTM, CDR2 ANQGSEA. V shed 6 bases and J 4 bases; nucleotides not matched to a gene: 5. The CDR3 sequence is CSVSGSSYEQYF. The CDR3 DNA reads as TGCAGCGTAAGCGGGAGTTCTTACGAGCAGTACTTC.

The chain employs TRBV14 and TRBJ1-4, with a possible D match to TRBD1 (5 bases). CDR3 length equals 15 residues. V lost 5 bases and J 13 bases, leaving 23 bases between the germline ends. Germline V gene sequence: CDR1 SGHDN, CDR2 FVKESK. The CDR3 sequence is CASSYGVSGAGRLFF. The CDR3 bases are TGTGCCAGCAGCTACGGGGTATCAGGCGCAGGGAGACTGTTTTTT.

The rearrangement joins TRBV7-2 to TRBJ2-3; perhaps D is TRBD1 or TRBD2 (6 bases each). There are 15 residues in the CDR3. CDR1 SGHTA and CDR2 FQGNSA come from the germline V gene. V was cut by 5 bases and J by 0 bases, with 12 bases left in between. DNA for the CDR3: TGTGCCAGCAGCAAAGGGGGGTGGAGCACAGATACGCAGTATTTT. Encoded protein: CASSKGGWSTDTQYF.

In this sample, this clonotype turned up many times. The J gene is TRBJ1-1, the V gene TRBV13, with 8 bases fitting TRBD1. With 4 bases clipped from V and 4 bases from J, the junction kept 5 bases outside the gene matches. The CDR3 sequence is 14 residues long. The germline V gene has CDR1 PRHDT and CDR2 FYEKMQ (reference sequence). The CDR3 is CASSSGQGGTEAFF. The CDR3, as DNA: TGTGCCAGCAGCTCTGGACAGGGCGGCACTGAAGCTTTCTTT.